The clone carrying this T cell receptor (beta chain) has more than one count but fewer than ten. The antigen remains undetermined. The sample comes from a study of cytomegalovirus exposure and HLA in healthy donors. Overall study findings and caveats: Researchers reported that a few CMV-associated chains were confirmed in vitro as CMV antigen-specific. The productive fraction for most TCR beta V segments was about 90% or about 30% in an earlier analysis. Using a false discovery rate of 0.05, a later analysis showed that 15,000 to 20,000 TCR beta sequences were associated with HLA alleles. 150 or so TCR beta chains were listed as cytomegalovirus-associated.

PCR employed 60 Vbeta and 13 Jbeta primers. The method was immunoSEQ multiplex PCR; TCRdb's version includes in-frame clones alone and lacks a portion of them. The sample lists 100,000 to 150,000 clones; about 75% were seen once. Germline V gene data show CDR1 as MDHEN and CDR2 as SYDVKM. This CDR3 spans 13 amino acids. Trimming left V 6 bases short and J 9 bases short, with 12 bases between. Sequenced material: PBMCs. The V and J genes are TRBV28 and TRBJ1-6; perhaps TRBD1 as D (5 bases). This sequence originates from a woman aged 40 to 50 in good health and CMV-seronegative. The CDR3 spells CASSPMGRSPLHF. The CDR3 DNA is TGTGCCAGCAGCCCAATGGGGCGTTCACCCCTCCACTTT.